Following are 17 T cell receptor beta chains from one sample sequenced in a study of T cell responses to AZD1222 COVID-19 vaccine (dated by TCRdb to 2020 to 2023). Libraries were constructed by the immunoSEQ multiplex PCR assay. TCRdb limited this immuneACCESS table to in-frame rearrangements with V and J called. A share of clones is missing; checked studies link under half to unresolved V genes, and the rest is unexplained. Across this sample there are about 110,000 clones, with roughly nine tenths seen only once. Jointly, the top ten make up approximately 5.4% of the sample. Reading the label with the study, this specimen's time point is: baseline before first vaccination. The input for sequencing was peripheral blood, taken on day 0 of AZD1222 vaccination. These TCRs come from an adult in good health.

This clone was recorded only once. The V call is TRBV5-4, the J call TRBJ1-2; TRBD1 matches 9 bases. The CDR3 loop spans 14 amino acids. V was clipped by 5 bases and J by 7 bases; unmatched bases: 9. The V gene's germline CDR1 is SGHNT and CDR2 YYREEE (reference sequence). The CDR3, as DNA: TGTGCCAGCAGGGGGACAGGGCAGGGGAGTGGCTACACCTTC. Translating gives CASRGTGQGSGYTF. The variable domain in full, completed from reference TRBV5-4 and TRBJ1-2, reads ETGVTQSPTHLIKTRGQQVTLRCSSQSGHNTVSWYQQALGQGPQFIFQYYREEENGRGNFPPRFSGLQFPNYSSELNVNALELDDSALYLCASRGTGQGSGYTFGSGTRLTVV.

The rearrangement joins TRBV18 to TRBJ1-2, with no clear D. Germline lookup yields CDR1 KGHSH and CDR2 LQKENI. The CDR3 length is 12 residues. The V end lost 6 bases, the J end lost 0 bases, and 5 bases lay between the germline ends. CDR3 coding DNA: TGTGCCAGCTCTCGGCCTAACTATGGCTACACCTTC. Its protein is CASSRPNYGYTF.

The chain recombines TRBV5-1 with TRBJ1-1; the match to TRBD1 covers 7 bases. The CDR3 has 13 residues. CDR1 is SGHRS and CDR2 is YFSETQ in the germline V gene. V lost 4 bases to trimming and J lost 6 bases; unmatched junction nucleotides: 6. The DNA of the CDR3 is TGCGCCAGCAGCGCGGGACAGCGAGCTGAAGCTTTCTTT. It codes for CASSAGQRAEAFF. Full variable domain (outside the CDR3, taken from reference TRBV5-1 and TRBJ1-1): KAGVTQTPRYLIKTRGQQVTLSCSPISGHRSVSWYQQTPGQGLQFLFEYFSETQRNKGNFPGRFSGRQFSNSRSEMNVSTLELGDSALYLCASSAGQRAEAFFGQGTRLTVV.

This clone was detected once. The V call is TRBV11-3, the J call TRBJ2-3; 15 nucleotides align to TRBD2. The CDR3 loop spans 18 amino acids. Germline trimming cut 5 bases from V and 2 bases from J; bases unmatched to any gene: 8. Germline V gives CDR1 SGHNT, CDR2 YENEEA. Written as DNA, the CDR3 is TGTGCCAGCAGCCTCGGGACTAGCGGGAGGACCAACACAGATACGCAGTATTTT. Translated: CASSLGTSGRTNTDTQYF. Based on the CDR3 plus reference TRBV11-3 and TRBJ2-3, the full variable domain is EAGVVQSPRYKIIEKKQPVAFWCNPISGHNTLYWYLQNLGQGPELLIRYENEEAVDDSQLPKDRFSAERLKGVDSTLKIQPAELGDSAVYLCASSLGTSGRTNTDTQYFGPGTRLTVL.

The rearrangement links TRBV28 to TRBJ2-5; the match to TRBD1 covers 10 bases. The CDR3 extends over 14 amino acids. Germline CDR1 is MDHEN and CDR2 is SYDVKM. The V and J ends lost 9 bases and 6 bases, in that order; junction bases with no gene match: 10. The CDR3 region is CASCLTGGLKTQYF. CDR3 sequence (DNA): TGTGCCAGTTGTCTGACAGGGGGCTTGAAGACCCAGTACTTC.

This clone was detected only once. V gene TRBV6-5 combines with J gene TRBJ1-1; D remains ambiguous. Trimming shortened V by 6 bases and J by 6 bases, and 8 bases separated the two germline ends. Germline CDR1 reads MNHEY; CDR2 reads SVGAGI. The CDR3 length is 11 residues. CDR3 protein: CASRSESEAFF. CDR3 in DNA: TGTGCCAGCAGAAGTGAGTCTGAAGCTTTCTTT.

The J gene is TRBJ2-3, the V gene TRBV2; TRBD2 agrees at 7 bases. The germline V gene encodes CDR1 SNHLY and CDR2 FYNNEI. Trimming removed 6 bases from V and 2 bases from J; junction bases left unmatched: 11. This CDR3 region has 16 residues. CDR3 in DNA: TGTGCCAGCAGCGAGAGACCTCGGGAGGCCACAGATACGCAGTATTTT. Residues: CASSERPREATDTQYF.

The V and J genes are TRBV7-2 and TRBJ2-2; possible D gene TRBD2, 6 bases. The CDR3 spans 14 residues. Germline CDR1 is SGHTA and CDR2 is FQGNSA. The V end lost 6 bases, the J end lost 1 base, and 9 bases lay between the germline ends. The CDR3 protein is CASRGGGNTGELFF. The CDR3, as DNA: TGTGCCAGCAGGGGAGGAGGGAACACCGGGGAGCTGTTTTTT.

V gene TRBV19 combines with J gene TRBJ1-4; TRBD1 matches 7 bases. CDR1 and CDR2 (germline): LNHDA, SQIVND (reference sequence). The length of the CDR3 is 17 residues. With V trimmed by 4 bases and J by 0 bases, 8 bases remained unmatched. The CDR3 spells CASSNRGGIATNEKLFF. The CDR3 DNA reads TGTGCCAGTAGTAACAGGGGAGGGATCGCAACTAATGAAAAACTGTTTTTT.

The V gene is TRBV7-9, the J gene TRBJ1-4, with D possibly matching TRBD1 (5 bases). Deletions cut 4 bases from V and 0 bases from J, with 9 bases between. Germline V gene lookup returns CDR1 SEHNR and CDR2 FQNEAQ (reference sequence). CDR3 length: 15 residues. DNA of the CDR3: TGTGCCAGCAGCTATACGGGGGCAACTAATGAAAAACTGTTTTTT. Its protein product is CASSYTGATNEKLFF.

The chain carries TRBV9 and TRBJ2-7, with 8 nucleotides matching TRBD2. With 7 bases clipped from V and 5 bases from J, the junction kept 11 bases outside the gene matches. The CDR3 length is 14 residues. Germline V CDR1 and CDR2: SGDLS, YYNGEE. The CDR3 here is CASGPSGSGDEQYF. The CDR3 DNA reads TGTGCCAGCGGGCCGAGCGGGAGCGGCGACGAGCAGTACTTC.

The chain recombines TRBV9 with TRBJ2-3, with D unclear. Trimming took 4 bases from V and 1 from J, leaving 10 bases between them. CDR1 SGDLS and CDR2 YYNGEE come from the germline V gene. The CDR3 is 14 amino acids. CDR3 loop: CASSKLTGTDTQYF. For the CDR3, the DNA is TGTGCCAGCAGCAAGCTGACCGGCACAGATACGCAGTATTTT.

The CDR3 spells CASSEKSGRETQYF. CDR3 bases: TGTGCCAGCAGTGAAAAGTCAGGGCGGGAGACCCAGTACTTC. V and J are TRBV6-1 and TRBJ2-5, with D maybe TRBD1 (5 bases). The CDR3 loop spans 14 amino acids. The V end was cut by 2 bases, the J end by 5 bases, with 12 bases between. Germline V CDR1 and CDR2: MNHNS, SASEGT.

The CDR3 DNA is TGTGCCATCAGTGACGGGAGAGGAAATGAGCAGTTCTTC. Translated: CAISDGRGNEQFF. V and J are TRBV10-3 and TRBJ2-1, with D perhaps matching TRBD2 (6 bases). The germline V gene has CDR1 ENHRY and CDR2 SYGVKD. Trimming removed 3 bases at V and 7 bases at J, with 10 bases between. This CDR3 has 13 amino acids.

The J gene is TRBJ2-5, the V gene TRBV11-3; 9 bases fit TRBD1. This CDR3 is 15 amino acids long. With V trimmed by 5 bases and J by 5 bases, 9 bases remained unmatched. Germline CDR1 and CDR2: SGHNT and YENEEA. The CDR3 loop is CASSPQGQGRETQYF. CDR3 sequence (DNA): TGTGCCAGCAGCCCCCAGGGACAGGGAAGGGAGACCCAGTACTTC.

The chain links TRBV4-3 to TRBJ1-2; 9 bases are shared with TRBD1. The CDR3 extends over 16 amino acids. Losses at the gene ends were 3 bases for V and 5 bases for J; bases not matched to a gene: 10. CDR1 is LGHNA, CDR2 YSLEER, per germline. The CDR3 spells CASSQAWGQGQYGYTF. CDR3 sequence (DNA): TGCGCCAGCAGCCAGGCTTGGGGACAGGGACAATATGGCTACACCTTC.

CDR3 sequence reads: CASSQTPGANVLTF. DNA of the CDR3: TGTGCCAGCAGCCAAACACCGGGGGCCAACGTCCTGACTTTC. The V and J genes are TRBV7-3 and TRBJ2-6, with unresolved D. Trimming cost V 5 bases and J 4 bases, with 9 bases left between them. Germline-derived CDR1 and CDR2 are SGHTA and FQGTGA. The CDR3 has 14 residues.